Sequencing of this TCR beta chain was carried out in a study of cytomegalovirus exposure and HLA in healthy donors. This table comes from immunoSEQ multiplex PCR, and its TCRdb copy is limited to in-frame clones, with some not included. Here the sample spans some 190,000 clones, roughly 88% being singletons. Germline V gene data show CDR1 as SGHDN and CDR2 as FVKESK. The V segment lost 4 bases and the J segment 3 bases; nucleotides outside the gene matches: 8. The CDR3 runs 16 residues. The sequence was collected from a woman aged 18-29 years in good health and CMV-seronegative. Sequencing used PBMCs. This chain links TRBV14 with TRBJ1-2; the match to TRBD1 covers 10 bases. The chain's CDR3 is CASSRGGQGPDYGYTF. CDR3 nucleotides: TGTGCCAGCAGCCGGGGGGGACAGGGGCCTGACTATGGCTACACCTTC.